Following are 13 T cell receptor beta chains from one sample sequenced in a study of OX40 agonist ivuxolimab in advanced cancers. Only in-frame clones appear in the TCRdb table, and some are missing; sequencing was by immunoSEQ multiplex PCR. The data contain roughly 80,000 clones, 65% to 90% of them singletons. The specimen comprised CD4+ or CD8+ T cells sorted from blood, sampled in a trial of the OX40 agonist ivuxolimab. Every receptor here comes from an adult with an advanced solid tumor such as melanoma, head and neck, liver or kidney cancer.

DNA for the CDR3: TGTGCCAGCAGTGAAGGAGGACAGGGGACAGATACGCAGTATTTT. It codes for CASSEGGQGTDTQYF. This sequence joins TRBV2 and TRBJ2-3, with TRBD1 matching 9 bases. J lost 3 bases, V lost 1 base, and 2 bases had no gene match. The germline CDR1 and CDR2 sequences are SNHLY and FYNNEI. The CDR3 runs to 15 residues.

This clone occurred once. This chain connects TRBV10-2 to TRBJ2-1, with 8 bases fitting TRBD1. V trimming: 5 bases; J trimming: 13 bases; junction bases outside the gene matches: 7. Germline V gene data show CDR1 as WSHSY and CDR2 as SAAADI. This CDR3 has 12 amino acids. The CDR3 region is CASSLPGQAQFF. In DNA form, the CDR3 reads TGCGCCAGCAGTCTACCGGGACAGGCTCAGTTCTTC.

This chain uses TRBV30 with TRBJ2-7; a weak D match, TRBD1 (6 bases). The V gene lost 2 bases and the J gene lost 5 bases, with 16 bases spanning the gap. Germline CDR1 and CDR2: GTSNPN and SVGIG (reference sequence). This CDR3 comprises 14 residues. Written as DNA, the CDR3 is TGTGCCTGGAGTAGCGACAGGTGGATCAACGAGCAGTACTTC. Translated: CAWSSDRWINEQYF.

This clone was detected a few times. The chain employs TRBV29-1 and TRBJ1-5; D is uncertain. CDR1 and CDR2 from the germline V gene are SQVTM and ANQGSEA. This CDR3 region has 12 residues. Trimming removed 4 bases from V and 1 base from J, with 5 bases in between. Here the CDR3 reads CSVGGSNQPQHF. The CDR3 DNA reads TGCAGCGTTGGGGGAAGCAATCAGCCCCAGCATTTT.

This clone has only one observation. The V and J genes are TRBV7-6 and TRBJ2-1; 12 nucleotides line up with TRBD2. V shed 5 bases and J 0 bases; nucleotides not matched to a gene: 2. This CDR3 is built from 16 residues. Germline loops: CDR1 SGHVS, CDR2 FNYEAQ. CDR3 region: CASSTTSGSSYNEQFF. The CDR3 DNA is TGTGCCAGCAGCACGACTAGCGGGAGCTCCTACAATGAGCAGTTCTTC.

The genes are TRBV27 and TRBJ2-1; 7 nucleotides line up with TRBD1. CDR1 is MNHEY, CDR2 SMNVEV, per germline (reference sequence). There are 15 residues in the CDR3. Trimming at V came to 3 bases and at J to 5 bases, leaving 7 bases not matched to a gene. The CDR3, as DNA: TGTGCCAGCAGTTTCACAGGGGTGAACCACAATGAGCAGTTCTTC. Encoded protein: CASSFTGVNHNEQFF.

This clone was counted between two and nine times. The chain has TRBV30 and TRBJ2-2; 9 nucleotides agree with TRBD1. CDR3 length equals 14 residues. With V trimmed by 3 bases and J by 6 bases, 5 bases remained unmatched. The V gene's germline CDR1 is GTSNPN and CDR2 SVGIG (reference sequence). The CDR3: CAWRGTGWAGELFF. DNA for the CDR3: TGTGCCTGGAGAGGGACAGGGTGGGCCGGGGAGCTGTTTTTT.

J is TRBJ1-6 and V is TRBV6-5; 7 bases are shared with TRBD1. This CDR3 comprises 15 residues. Germline V gives CDR1 MNHEY, CDR2 SVGAGI. The ends lost 2 bases at V and 10 bases at J; junction bases unmatched: 8. CDR3 nucleotide sequence: TGTGCCAGCAGTTACGACAGGGAGAAAAGCTCACCCCTCCACTTT. Residues: CASSYDREKSSPLHF.

The CDR3 DNA reads as TGTGCCAGCAGTTTTCAACTAGCCTACAATGAGCAGTTCTTC. Amino acids: CASSFQLAYNEQFF. The chain couples TRBV28 to TRBJ2-1; TRBD2 might be the D (5 bases). V was shortened by 3 bases and J by 2 bases, with 8 bases between the two germline ends. The CDR3 extends over 14 amino acids. Germline V gene sequence: CDR1 MDHEN, CDR2 SYDVKM.

The gene calls are TRBV30 and TRBJ2-6, with 8 bases lining up with TRBD1. J gave up 12 bases and V 3 bases, and 10 bases lay outside the gene matches. This CDR3 spans 14 amino acids. Germline V gene sequence: CDR1 GTSNPN, CDR2 SVGIG (reference sequence). Here the CDR3 DNA reads TGTGCCTGGAGCCCCTCTCAGGGGGCGAGCGTCCTGACTTTC. It translates to CAWSPSQGASVLTF.

This rearrangement joins TRBV2 to TRBJ2-7; TRBD2 aligns across 8 bases. CDR3 length equals 14 residues. V trimming: 6 bases; J trimming: 5 bases; junction bases outside the gene matches: 9. Germline V gives CDR1 SNHLY, CDR2 FYNNEI. The CDR3 region has the DNA TGTGCCAGCAGGTCCTCCGGGACTAGGAACGAGCAGTACTTC. Its translation is CASRSSGTRNEQYF.

This chain connects TRBV15 to TRBJ2-1; D uncertain. The CDR3 covers 16 residues. The germline V gene encodes CDR1 LNHNV and CDR2 YYDKDF (reference sequence). V lost 3 bases, J lost 1 base, and 13 bases lay in between. The CDR3 loop reads CATSRGRHNSYNEQFF. In DNA form, the CDR3 reads TGTGCCACCAGCAGGGGAAGACACAATTCCTACAATGAGCAGTTCTTC.

The gene calls are TRBV6-5 and TRBJ2-3; D gene unclear. This CDR3 has 13 residues. Germline V gene lookup returns CDR1 MNHEY and CDR2 SVGAGI. V was cut by 8 bases and J by 6 bases, with 15 bases left in between. The CDR3 region has the DNA TGTGCCAGCTTCCGGGCTCATTACGATACGCAGTATTTT. Protein product: CASFRAHYDTQYF.